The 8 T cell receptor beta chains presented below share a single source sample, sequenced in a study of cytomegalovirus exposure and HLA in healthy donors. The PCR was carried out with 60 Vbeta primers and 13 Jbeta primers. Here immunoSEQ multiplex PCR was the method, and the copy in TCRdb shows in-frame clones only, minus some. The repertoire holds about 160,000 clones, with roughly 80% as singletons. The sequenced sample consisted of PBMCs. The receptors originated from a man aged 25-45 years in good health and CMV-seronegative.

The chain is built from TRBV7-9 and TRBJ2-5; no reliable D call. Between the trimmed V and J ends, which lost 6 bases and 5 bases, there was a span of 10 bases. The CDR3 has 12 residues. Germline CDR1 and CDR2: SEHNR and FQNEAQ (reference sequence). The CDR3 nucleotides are TGTGCCAGCAGGCCAGACGGGGAGACCCAGTACTTC. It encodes CASRPDGETQYF.

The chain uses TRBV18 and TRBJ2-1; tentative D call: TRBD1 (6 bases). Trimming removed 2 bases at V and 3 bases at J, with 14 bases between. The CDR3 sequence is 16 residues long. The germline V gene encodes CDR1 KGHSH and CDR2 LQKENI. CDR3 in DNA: TGTGCCAGCTCACCATTTTCAGGGGAAGGCTACAATGAGCAGTTCTTC. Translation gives CASSPFSGEGYNEQFF. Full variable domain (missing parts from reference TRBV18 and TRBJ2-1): NAGVMQNPRHLVRRRGQEARLRCSPMKGHSHVYWYRQLPEEGLKFMVYLQKENIIDESGMPKERFSAEFPKEGPSILRIQQVVRGDSAAYFCASSPFSGEGYNEQFFGPGTRLTVL.

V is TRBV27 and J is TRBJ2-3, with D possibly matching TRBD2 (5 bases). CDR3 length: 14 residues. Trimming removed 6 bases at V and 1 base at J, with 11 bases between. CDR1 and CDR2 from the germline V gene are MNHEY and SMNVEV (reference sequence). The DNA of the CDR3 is TGTGCCAGCAGCCACACTAGAGGCACAGATACGCAGTATTTT. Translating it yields CASSHTRGTDTQYF.

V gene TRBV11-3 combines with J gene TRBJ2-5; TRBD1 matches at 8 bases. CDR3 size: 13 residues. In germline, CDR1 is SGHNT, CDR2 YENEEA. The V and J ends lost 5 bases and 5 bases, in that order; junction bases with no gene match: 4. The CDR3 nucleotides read TGTGCCAGCAGCCCGAGACAGGGGGAGACCCAGTACTTC. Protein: CASSPRQGETQYF.

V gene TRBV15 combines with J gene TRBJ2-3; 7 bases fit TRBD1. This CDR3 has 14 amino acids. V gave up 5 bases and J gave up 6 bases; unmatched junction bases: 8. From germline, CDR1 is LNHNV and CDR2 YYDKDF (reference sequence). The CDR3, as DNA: TGTGCCACCAGCCGACGGACAGGCCCGGATACGCAGTATTTT. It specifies CATSRRTGPDTQYF.

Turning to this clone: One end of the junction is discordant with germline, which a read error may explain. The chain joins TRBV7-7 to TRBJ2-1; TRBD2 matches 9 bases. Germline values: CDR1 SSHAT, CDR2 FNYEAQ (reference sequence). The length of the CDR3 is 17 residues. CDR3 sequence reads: CASSLREVGRGGFEQFF. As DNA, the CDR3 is TGTGCTAGCAGCTTACGCGAGGTCGGGCGGGGGGGGTTTGAGCAGTTCTTC.

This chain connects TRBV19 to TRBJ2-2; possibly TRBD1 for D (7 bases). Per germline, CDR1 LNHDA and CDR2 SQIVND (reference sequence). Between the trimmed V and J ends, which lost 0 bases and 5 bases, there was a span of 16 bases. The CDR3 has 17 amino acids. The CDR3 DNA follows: TGTGCCAGTAGTATAGATGGGGAGACAGGGAGGACCGGGGAGCTGTTTTTT. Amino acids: CASSIDGETGRTGELFF. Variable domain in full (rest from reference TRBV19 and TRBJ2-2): DGGITQSPKYLFRKEGQNVTLSCEQNLNHDAMYWYRQDPGQGLRLIYYSQIVNDFQKGDIAEGYSVSREKKESFPLTVTSAQKNPTAFYLCASSIDGETGRTGELFFGEGSRLTVL.

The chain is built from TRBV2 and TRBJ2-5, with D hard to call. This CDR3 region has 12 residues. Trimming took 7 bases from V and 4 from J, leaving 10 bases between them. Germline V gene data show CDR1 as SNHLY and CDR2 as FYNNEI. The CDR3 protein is CASTFGGETQYF. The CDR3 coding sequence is TGTGCCAGCACATTCGGCGGAGAGACCCAGTACTTC.